One sample yielded the 6 T cell receptor beta chains listed below, sequenced in a study of T cell clonotyping in hematopoietic cell transplantation. The time point: recipient sample about 28 days before transplant, after cytoreduction. The method was immunoSEQ multiplex PCR; TCRdb's version includes in-frame clones alone and lacks a portion of them. Among about 76,000 clones listed, approximately 95% were seen once. The input for sequencing was peripheral blood mononuclear cells, taken before stem cell transplant. These receptors originate from a woman in her forties or fifties with acute myeloid leukemia. Some clones in this sample may be carry-over from other donors' samples.

The gene calls are TRBV7-2 and TRBJ1-6; tentative D call: TRBD1 (5 bases). V dropped 2 bases and J dropped 8 bases, with 13 bases sitting between them. Germline assignment: CDR1 SGHTA and CDR2 FQGNSA. There are 15 residues in the CDR3. CDR3 protein: CASSLREARDSPLHF. The DNA of the CDR3 is TGTGCCAGCAGCTTAAGGGAGGCCAGGGATTCACCCCTCCACTTT.

The CDR3 DNA reads TGTGCCAGCAGAATGGGGCTACAGGACACCATATATTTT. It encodes CASRMGLQDTIYF. V gene TRBV6-5 combines with J gene TRBJ1-3; TRBD1 is a possible D gene (5 bases). Per germline, CDR1 MNHEY and CDR2 SVGAGI. The CDR3 extends over 13 amino acids. Deletions cut 6 bases from V and 8 bases from J, with 14 bases between.

A single count supports this clone. The chain carries TRBV10-3 and TRBJ1-2, with 8 bases identical to TRBD1. The CDR3 totals 13 residues. V lost 4 bases, J lost 8 bases, and 6 bases stayed unmatched. Per the germline V gene, CDR1 is ENHRY and CDR2 is SYGVKD. CDR3 protein: CAISGTGTDGYTF. DNA of the CDR3: TGTGCCATCAGTGGGACAGGGACAGACGGCTACACCTTC.

The chain links TRBV29-1 to TRBJ2-7, with D possibly TRBD1 on 5 matching bases. CDR1 SQVTM and CDR2 ANQGSEA come from the germline V gene. Trimming pared 6 bases from V and 1 base from J, leaving 13 bases between. CDR3 length: 13 residues. This chain's CDR3 is CSVMGTGSYEQYF. In DNA, the CDR3 is TGCAGCGTGATGGGAACAGGTTCCTACGAGCAGTACTTC.

CDR3 residues: CSVRFREDREQYF. CDR3 DNA: TGCAGCGTTAGGTTCAGGGAGGATCGCGAGCAGTACTTC. This chain joins TRBV29-1 and TRBJ2-7; tentatively, D is TRBD2 (6 bases). V dropped 5 bases and J dropped 6 bases, with 17 bases sitting between them. The CDR3 extends over 13 amino acids. Germline-derived CDR1 and CDR2 are SQVTM and ANQGSEA.

This clone showed up just once. V gene TRBV7-8 combines with J gene TRBJ2-7, with 8 bases matching TRBD2. Germline lookup yields CDR1 SGHVS and CDR2 FQNEAQ. Trimming cost V 6 bases and J 1 base; bases outside gene matches: 5. The length of the CDR3 is 14 residues. The DNA of the CDR3 is TGTGCCAGCAGACCCGGGACTAGATCCTACGAGCAGTACTTC. Protein sequence: CASRPGTRSYEQYF.